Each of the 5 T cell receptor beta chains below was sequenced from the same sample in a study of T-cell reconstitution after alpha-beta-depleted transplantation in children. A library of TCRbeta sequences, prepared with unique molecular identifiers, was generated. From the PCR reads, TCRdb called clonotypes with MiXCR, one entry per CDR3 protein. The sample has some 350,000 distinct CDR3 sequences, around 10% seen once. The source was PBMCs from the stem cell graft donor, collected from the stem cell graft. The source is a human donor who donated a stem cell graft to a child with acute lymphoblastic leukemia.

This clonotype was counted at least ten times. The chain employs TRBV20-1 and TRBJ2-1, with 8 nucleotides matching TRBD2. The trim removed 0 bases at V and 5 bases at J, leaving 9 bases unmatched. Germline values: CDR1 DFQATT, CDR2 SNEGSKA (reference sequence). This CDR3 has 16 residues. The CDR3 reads CSARDAGLVYDNEQFF. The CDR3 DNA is TGCAGTGCTAGAGACGCGGGACTAGTCTACGACAATGAGCAGTTCTTC.

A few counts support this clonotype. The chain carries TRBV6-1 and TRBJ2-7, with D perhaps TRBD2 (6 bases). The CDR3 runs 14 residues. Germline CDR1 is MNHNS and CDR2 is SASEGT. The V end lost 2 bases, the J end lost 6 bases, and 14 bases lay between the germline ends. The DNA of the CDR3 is TGTGCCAGCAGTGAACACGGGAGTCTCGGCGAGCAGTACTTC. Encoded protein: CASSEHGSLGEQYF.

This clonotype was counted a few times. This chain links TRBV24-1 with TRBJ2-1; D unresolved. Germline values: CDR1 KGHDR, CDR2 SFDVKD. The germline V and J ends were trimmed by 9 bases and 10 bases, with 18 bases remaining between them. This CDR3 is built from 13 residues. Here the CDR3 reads CATGPVERWEQFF. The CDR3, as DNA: TGTGCCACCGGCCCCGTTGAGCGCTGGGAGCAGTTCTTC.

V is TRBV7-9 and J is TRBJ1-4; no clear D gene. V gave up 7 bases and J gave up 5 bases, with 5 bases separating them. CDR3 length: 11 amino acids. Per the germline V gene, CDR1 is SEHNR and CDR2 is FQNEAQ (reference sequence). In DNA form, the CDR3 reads TGTGCCAGCACCCCAAATGAAAAACTGTTTTTT. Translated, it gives CASTPNEKLFF.

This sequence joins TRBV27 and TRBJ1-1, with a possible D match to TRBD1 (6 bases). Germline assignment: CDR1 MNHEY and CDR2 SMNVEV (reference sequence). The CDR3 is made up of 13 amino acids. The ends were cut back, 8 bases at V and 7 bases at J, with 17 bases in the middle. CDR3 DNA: TGTGCCAGCGGGGGCCTCTGGTCCGGTGAAGCTTTCTTT. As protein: CASGGLWSGEAFF.